This T cell receptor (beta chain) was obtained from a study of cytotoxic CD8 clonotypes in ibrutinib-treated CLL. The intended depth for sequencing was 1 in 200,000 to 1 in 1 million T cells. Using immunoSEQ multiplex PCR, the repertoire was profiled, and TCRdb retains in-frame clones only, with some absent. The sample holds about 60,000 clones; 56% are singletons and the top ten take over 20%. The source was PBMCs, collected after 24 months of ibrutinib treatment. The origin of this receptor is a human donor with chronic lymphocytic leukemia.

CDR3 nucleotide sequence: TGTGCCAGCAGTGATAATCGGGCTCGGGAGACCCAGTACTTC. It translates to CASSDNRARETQYF. The V and J genes are TRBV25-1 and TRBJ2-5; no reliable D call. Germline-derived CDR1 and CDR2 are MGHDK and SYGVNS. V lost 3 bases, J lost 5 bases, and 13 bases lay in between. This CDR3 is 14 amino acids long.